One sample yielded the 11 T cell receptor beta chains listed below, sequenced in a study of shared clonotypes between healthy human individuals. Clones were read by immunoSEQ multiplex PCR, and TCRdb kept only the in-frame ones, dropping some. The sample has about 2 million clones, roughly 94% seen once. Sequenced input: naive CD4+ T cells sorted from blood. Regarding subset: CD45RA+ positively selected. The source of these receptors is a man aged 18-30 years in good health.

This chain connects TRBV5-1 to TRBJ2-2; 12 nucleotides agree with TRBD1. This CDR3 has 18 amino acids. Germline CDR1 reads SGHRS; CDR2 reads YFSETQ. After removal of 4 bases from V and 5 bases from J, the junction contained 12 bases not matched to a gene. The CDR3 protein is CASSRGTGGPSGTGELFF. The DNA for the CDR3 is TGCGCCAGCAGCCGCGGGACAGGGGGCCCGAGTGGGACCGGGGAGCTGTTTTTT.

The chain links TRBV19 to TRBJ1-1; no definite D call. The CDR3 extends over 14 amino acids. V was cut by 9 bases and J by 0 bases, with 14 bases left in between. CDR1 and CDR2 (germline): LNHDA, SQIVND (reference sequence). The CDR3 protein is CASSYAGMNTEAFF. The DNA for the CDR3 is TGTGCCAGCAGCTACGCAGGCATGAACACTGAAGCTTTCTTT.

The rearrangement uses TRBV6-5 and TRBJ1-4, with 8 bases matching TRBD1. The CDR3 consists of 13 residues. Germline lookup yields CDR1 MNHEY and CDR2 SVGAGI. The junction had 5 bases not matched to a gene; V was cut back by 5 bases and J by 9 bases. The CDR3 DNA is TGTGCCAGCAGTCGGACAGGGACTAAAAAACTGTTTTTT. The encoded protein is CASSRTGTKKLFF.

The gene calls are TRBV28 and TRBJ1-2; D uncertain. Trimming cost V 4 bases and J 6 bases, with 9 bases left between them. CDR3 length: 12 residues. Germline V gene sequence: CDR1 MDHEN, CDR2 SYDVKM. The CDR3 coding sequence is TGTGCCAGCAGTTCGCTGGAAGATGGCTACACCTTC. Its protein is CASSSLEDGYTF.

This rearrangement joins TRBV6-5 to TRBJ2-1, with 7 nucleotides matching TRBD1. Germline V gene sequence: CDR1 MNHEY, CDR2 SVGAGI. The CDR3 is 14 residues long. V trimming: 4 bases; J trimming: 4 bases; junction bases outside the gene matches: 4. The CDR3 loop is CASSLGQTYNEQFF. The CDR3 region has the DNA TGTGCCAGCAGTTTGGGACAGACATACAATGAGCAGTTCTTC.

This sequence joins TRBV7-2 and TRBJ2-5; no clear D. The CDR3 contains 17 residues. Trimming left V 1 base short and J 5 bases short, with 20 bases between. The V gene's germline CDR1 is SGHTA and CDR2 FQGNSA. CDR3 protein: CASSLDRRLPLLETQYF. The DNA for the CDR3 is TGTGCCAGCAGCTTAGATCGGAGACTCCCTCTTCTGGAGACCCAGTACTTC.

The gene calls are TRBV9 and TRBJ1-2, with 8 bases matching TRBD1. V lost 3 bases and J lost 0; bases outside the gene matches: 4. This CDR3 contains 15 residues. CDR1 is SGDLS and CDR2 is YYNGEE in the germline V gene. The CDR3 here is CASSARQGTNYGYTF. Written as DNA, the CDR3 is TGTGCCAGCAGCGCAAGACAGGGGACTAACTATGGCTACACCTTC.

CDR3 sequence: CASSRDRADNEQFF. The CDR3 nucleotides read TGTGCCAGCAGCCGGGACAGGGCCGACAATGAGCAGTTCTTC. The chain uses TRBV5-4 and TRBJ2-1; 9 bases align to TRBD1. Germline assignment: CDR1 SGHNT and CDR2 YYREEE (reference sequence). Trimming removed 4 bases from V and 5 bases from J; junction bases left unmatched: 4. The CDR3 spans 14 residues.

CDR3 coding DNA: TGTGCCTGGAGCCCGTCGAGCAATCAGCCCCAGCATTTT. Protein: CAWSPSSNQPQHF. This chain connects TRBV30 to TRBJ1-5; D gene ambiguous. The germline gives CDR1 GTSNPN, CDR2 SVGIG (reference sequence). V gave up 3 bases and J gave up 1 base, with 7 bases separating them. CDR3 length equals 13 residues.

This clone occurred once. The rearrangement links TRBV5-6 to TRBJ2-2; D ambiguous. The CDR3 runs to 15 residues. Deletions cut 5 bases from V and 0 bases from J, with 11 bases between. Germline CDR1 and CDR2: SGHDT and YYEEEE. CDR3 region: CASSNLRSNTGELFF. The CDR3 DNA reads TGTGCCAGCAGTAACCTAAGATCGAACACCGGGGAGCTGTTTTTT.

The rearrangement uses TRBV6-6 and TRBJ2-7; D possibly corresponds to TRBD2 (5 bases). Germline CDR1 is MNHNY and CDR2 is SVGAGI (reference sequence). Trimming cost V 8 bases and J 2 bases, with 19 bases left between them. The CDR3 extends over 15 amino acids. This CDR3 is CASRSRRDSAYEQYF. CDR3 in DNA: TGTGCCAGCCGTTCCCGCCGGGATTCAGCCTACGAGCAGTACTTC.